This TCR beta chain emerged from a study of cytomegalovirus exposure and HLA in healthy donors. Study-wide findings and caveats: Some V segments could not be told apart, so they were left out, TRBV6-2 and TRBV6-3 among them. Confirmation was obtained in vitro that a few CMV-associated chains are specific for CMV antigens. There were several of the most significant clusters that appeared linked to common viral pathogens in a later analysis.

Each donor's status was that of a healthy bone marrow donor. PCR amplification relied on 60 Vbeta primers (plus 13 Jbeta primers). Produced via immunoSEQ multiplex PCR; TCRdb's table is partial and in-frame only. The sample holds around 110,000 clones; 75% to 90% are singletons and the top ten take 2.1%. The germline CDR1 and CDR2 sequences are SGHKS and YYEKEE (reference sequence). The CDR3 spans 15 residues. Trimming stripped 7 bases from V and 0 bases from J, with 11 bases between. A remark on this clone: The antigen is unknown.

The source is a young man in good health and CMV-seronegative. The sequenced sample was PBMCs. This sequence joins TRBV5-5 and TRBJ1-6; no clear D gene. For the CDR3, the DNA is TGTGCCAGCGTCCCGTCTCCCTCCTATAATTCACCCCTCCACTTT. Translating it yields CASVPSPSYNSPLHF.